This T cell receptor (beta chain) was found in a study of T cells expressing NK-cell markers. Study summary: Sorted CD3+CD56+NKG2C+, CD3+CD56+NKG2C- and CD3+CD56-NKG2C+ T cells provided the TCR beta repertoires.

Turning to this clonotype: No antigen is known for it.

The CDR3 is 16 residues long. Germline V gives CDR1 MNHNS, CDR2 SASEGT. Study-level points and caveats: Dominant NKG2C+ clonotypes made up about 1.0-7.0% of CD8+ T cells in roughly 6 donors.

5'RACE template switching built TCR beta cDNA with unique molecular identifiers. TCRdb re-called the 5' RACE reads and gives one entry per CDR3 protein, without DNA. The ten most abundant clones cover under 7.5% of a sample with about 450,000 distinct CDR3 sequences. The J gene is TRBJ1-2, the V gene TRBV6-1. Source material: blood T cells: a sorted CD56 or NKG2C T cell subset, CD4+ or CD8+ T cells, or bulk PBMC T cells (not recorded which). This TCR derives from a woman aged 18-70 years in good health. CDR3 region: CASSEARFDRWDGYTF.